Detailed here is one T cell receptor beta chain. Per germline, CDR1 MDHEN and CDR2 SYDVKM. CDR3 length: 14 residues. The ends lost 5 bases at V and 3 bases at J; junction bases unmatched: 5. TCRdb's table, derived via immunoSEQ multiplex PCR, lists solely in-frame clones and lacks some. There are about 11,000 clones in the sample; 75% to 80% occur only once, and 21% lies in the top ten. This sample is drawn from a study of OX40 agonist ivuxolimab in advanced cancers. Study-wide background: Partial response was recorded in three patients: one hepatocellular carcinoma and two cutaneous melanoma cases.

Autoimmune disease history or systemic immunosuppression meant exclusion. The sequencing here drew on CD4+ or CD8+ T cells sorted from blood, taken in a trial of the OX40 agonist ivuxolimab. The rearrangement links TRBV28 to TRBJ2-7; 9 positions agree with TRBD1. The sequence came from an adult with an advanced solid tumor such as melanoma, head and neck, liver or kidney cancer. The CDR3 region is CASSLQGANYEQYF. In nucleotides, the CDR3 is TGTGCCAGCAGTCTACAGGGGGCGAACTACGAGCAGTACTTC. The full variable domain, completed using reference TRBV28 and TRBJ2-7, is DVKVTQSSRYLVKRTGEKVFLECVQDMDHENMFWYRQDPGLGLRLIYFSYDVKMKEKGDIPEGYSVSREKKERFSLILESASTNQTSMYLCASSLQGANYEQYFGPGTRLTVT.